Shown below are 30 T cell receptor beta chains from a single sample sequenced in a study of cytomegalovirus exposure and HLA in healthy donors. The primer mix had 60 Vbeta and 13 Jbeta primers. Only in-frame clones appear in the TCRdb table, and some are missing; sequencing was by immunoSEQ multiplex PCR. The sample has about 160,000 clones, roughly 76% seen once; the top ten hold 1.3% to 1.5%. The sequenced material came from PBMCs. The receptors were sampled from a man aged 55 to 70 in good health and CMV-seronegative.

This clone was detected only a few times. The chain has TRBV30 and TRBJ1-1; perhaps TRBD1 as D (6 bases). Between the trimmed V and J ends, which lost 5 bases and 4 bases, there was a span of 20 bases. The CDR3 runs 15 residues. Germline loops: CDR1 GTSNPN, CDR2 SVGIG (reference sequence). CDR3 sequence reads: CAWGVGGAGATEAFF. The CDR3 nucleotides read TGTGCCTGGGGAGTGGGGGGGGCTGGGGCCACTGAAGCTTTCTTT.

The genes are TRBV11-2 and TRBJ1-1; perhaps TRBD1 as D (6 bases). Germline CDR1 and CDR2: SGHAT and FQNNGV. V lost 1 base and J lost 0, with 12 bases in between. The CDR3 covers 16 residues. CDR3 loop: CASSLARTALNTEAFF. The CDR3 nucleotides are TGTGCCAGCAGCTTAGCCCGGACAGCCTTGAACACTGAAGCTTTCTTT.

The rearrangement uses TRBV27 and TRBJ1-5; TRBD1 aligns across 7 bases. The V and J ends lost 1 base and 0 bases, in that order; junction bases with no gene match: 15. The CDR3 contains 20 residues. Germline V gives CDR1 MNHEY, CDR2 SMNVEV (reference sequence). CDR3 residues: CASSLLGGQPLGGSNQPQHF. CDR3 bases: TGTGCCAGCAGTTTATTAGGGGGACAGCCCCTCGGCGGTAGCAATCAGCCCCAGCATTTT.

CDR3 in amino acids: CASSFTSGGAGSETQYF. In nucleotides, the CDR3 is TGTGCCAGCAGCTTCACTAGCGGGGGGGCAGGATCGGAGACCCAGTACTTC. The chain has TRBV7-3 and TRBJ2-5; 13 bases map to TRBD2. This CDR3 has 17 amino acids. After removal of 3 bases from V and 5 bases from J, the junction contained 9 bases not matched to a gene. Per germline, CDR1 SGHTA and CDR2 FQGTGA.

This rearrangement joins TRBV9 to TRBJ2-2, with 9 bases matching TRBD2. V lost 3 bases, J lost 3 bases, and 9 bases stayed unmatched. CDR3 length equals 17 residues. CDR1 is SGDLS and CDR2 is YYNGEE in the germline V gene. The chain's CDR3 is CASSALAGGRDTGELFF. CDR3 bases: TGTGCCAGCAGCGCCCTTGCGGGGGGGCGGGACACCGGGGAGCTGTTTTTT.

The genes are TRBV7-9 and TRBJ2-1; TRBD2 matches 10 bases. From germline, CDR1 is SEHNR and CDR2 FQNEAQ (reference sequence). This CDR3 has 15 residues. The V segment lost 5 bases and the J segment 10 bases; nucleotides outside the gene matches: 11. CDR3 residues: CASSRPGLARGEQFF. In DNA, the CDR3 is TGTGCCAGCAGCCGACCGGGACTAGCGAGGGGAGAGCAGTTCTTC.

This clone was picked up one time. This chain links TRBV30 with TRBJ2-5, with 9 bases lining up with TRBD2. Germline CDR1 GTSNPN, CDR2 SVGIG (reference sequence). The J segment lost 3 bases and the V segment lost 3 bases, leaving 8 bases of the junction unmatched. The CDR3 runs to 15 residues. The CDR3 DNA reads TGTGCCTGGAGGGATAAGACTAGCGGAAAAGAGACCCAGTACTTC. It encodes CAWRDKTSGKETQYF.

The rearrangement links TRBV6-5 to TRBJ2-7; TRBD1 aligns across 10 bases. This CDR3 has 15 amino acids. Germline V CDR1 and CDR2: MNHEY, SVGAGI. V shed 4 bases, J shed 5 bases, and the junction held 8 bases outside the gene matches. CDR3 DNA: TGTGCCAGCAGTTCATGGGACAGGGGTGCCCACGAGCAGTACTTC. This codes for CASSSWDRGAHEQYF.

The chain carries TRBV21-1 and TRBJ2-2; the table's D call of TRBD2 was not tested on the DNA. TRBV21-1 is flagged as a pseudogene. This CDR3 has 16 amino acids. The CDR3 DNA reads as TGTGCCCCCGGACTAGAGCGTCTAATAATCACCGGGGAGCTGTTTTTT. Translation: CAPGLERLIITGELFF.

The genes are TRBV5-1 and TRBJ1-5, with D possibly being TRBD1 (5 bases). CDR3 length: 15 residues. V was trimmed by 4 bases and J by 2 bases, leaving 13 bases between them. Germline V gene lookup returns CDR1 SGHRS and CDR2 YFSETQ. Here the CDR3 reads CASSEEGVRNQPQHF. In DNA, the CDR3 is TGCGCCAGCAGCGAGGAAGGGGTGCGCAATCAGCCCCAGCATTTT.

The chain has TRBV5-4 and TRBJ2-7; D is perhaps TRBD2 (7 bases). The CDR3 spans 15 residues. Between the trimmed V and J ends, which lost 0 bases and 2 bases, there was a span of 12 bases. CDR1 and CDR2 from the germline V gene are SGHNT and YYREEE (reference sequence). The CDR3 DNA is TGTGCCAGCAGCTTGGCCGGGGGGCTAACCTACGAGCAGTACTTC. Translated: CASSLAGGLTYEQYF.

A remark on this clone: The same CDR3 arises from other DNA sequences in this sample as well. The rearrangement joins TRBV18 to TRBJ2-2; tentative D call: TRBD1 (6 bases). The germline gives CDR1 KGHSH, CDR2 LQKENI. The CDR3 is 14 amino acids. Trimming took off 3 bases at V and 2 bases at J, with 7 bases between the two ends. CDR3 sequence reads: CASSPGQNTGELFF. The CDR3 DNA follows: TGTGCCAGCTCACCGGGACAAAACACCGGGGAGCTGTTTTTT.

V gene TRBV2 combines with J gene TRBJ2-3; 10 nucleotides align to TRBD2. This CDR3 contains 16 residues. From germline, CDR1 is SNHLY and CDR2 FYNNEI. The V and J ends lost 3 bases and 0 bases, in that order; junction bases with no gene match: 3. CDR3 bases: TGTGCCAGCAGTGACATAGCGGGGGGTAGCACAGATACGCAGTATTTT. It specifies CASSDIAGGSTDTQYF. The variable domain in full, completed from reference TRBV2 and TRBJ2-3, reads EPEVTQTPSHQVTQMGQEVILRCVPISNHLYFYWYRQILGQKVEFLVSFYNNEISEKSEIFDDQFSVERPDGSNFTLKIRSTKLEDSAMYFCASSDIAGGSTDTQYFGPGTRLTVL.

The chain employs TRBV7-8 and TRBJ1-1; D gene ambiguous. Germline CDR1 is SGHVS and CDR2 is FQNEAQ. Trimming left V 5 bases short and J 1 base short, with 8 bases between. CDR3 length: 13 residues. The CDR3 nucleotides are TGTGCCAGCAGCCGAACAGCGAACACTGAAGCTTTCTTT. Residues: CASSRTANTEAFF.

The chain joins TRBV5-1 to TRBJ2-7, with D perhaps matching TRBD1 (6 bases). The length of the CDR3 is 18 residues. Germline-derived CDR1 and CDR2 are SGHRS and YFSETQ. Trimming took 3 bases from V and 2 from J, leaving 24 bases between them. CDR3 in DNA: TGCGCCAGCAGCTCCAGGGCAGGGGTGTCAAGCAGGCCCTACGAGCAGTACTTC. This gives the protein CASSSRAGVSSRPYEQYF.

This rearrangement joins TRBV2 to TRBJ1-5; tentatively, D is TRBD1 (6 bases). Germline V gene data show CDR1 as SNHLY and CDR2 as FYNNEI. This CDR3 is 13 amino acids long. V lost 7 bases, J lost 0 bases, and 7 bases lay in between. Here the CDR3 DNA reads TGTGCCAGCAAGGGGGATAGCAATCAGCCCCAGCATTTT. This sequence encodes CASKGDSNQPQHF.

This clone was detected a few times. The chain carries TRBV5-8 and TRBJ1-3; D uncertain. This CDR3 region has 13 residues. Looked up from germline, CDR1 is SGHTS and CDR2 is YDEGEE. Trimming pared 2 bases from V and 0 bases from J, leaving 3 bases between. CDR3 loop: CASSFLSGNTIYF. For the CDR3, the DNA is TGTGCCAGCAGCTTCCTCTCTGGAAACACCATATATTTT.

V gene TRBV6-1 combines with J gene TRBJ1-1; D is undetermined. CDR3 length: 13 residues. Trimming shortened V by 8 bases and J by 1 base, and 11 bases separated the two germline ends. The germline V gene has CDR1 MNHNS and CDR2 SASEGT. The CDR3 DNA reads TGTGCCAGCTTAAGGAACAGGAACACTGAAGCTTTCTTT. Protein: CASLRNRNTEAFF.

This chain links TRBV9 with TRBJ2-5; perhaps TRBD2 as D (6 bases). The J call may be incorrect, as the DNA end agrees better with TRBJ2-7. CDR1 SGDLS and CDR2 YYNGEE come from the germline V gene. This CDR3 has 17 amino acids. The CDR3 DNA is TGTGCCAGCAGCGAGGGACTCCTAGGGCCTGGCTCCTACGAGCAGTACTTC. It encodes CASSEGLLGPGSYEQYF.

The rearrangement links TRBV27 to TRBJ2-1, with TRBD2 matching over 7 bases. With 6 bases clipped from V and 4 bases from J, the junction kept 9 bases outside the gene matches. This CDR3 comprises 15 residues. Germline CDR1 MNHEY, CDR2 SMNVEV (reference sequence). CDR3 bases: TGTGCCAGCAGCTTAGCGGGTCACGGGTACAATGAGCAGTTCTTC. It codes for CASSLAGHGYNEQFF.

The chain has TRBV28 and TRBJ1-2, with 7 positions matching TRBD1. Germline V gene data show CDR1 as MDHEN and CDR2 as SYDVKM. Trimming cost V 1 base and J 3 bases; bases outside gene matches: 2. CDR3 size: 14 residues. CDR3 amino acids: CASSLSDRDYGYTF. The DNA for the CDR3 is TGTGCCAGCAGTTTATCCGACAGGGACTATGGCTACACCTTC.

CDR3: CASLPTGGAGNTEAFF. The CDR3 region has the DNA TGTGCCAGCCTTCCTACAGGGGGCGCGGGGAACACTGAAGCTTTCTTT. This chain uses TRBV27 with TRBJ1-1, with 9 bases fitting TRBD1. With V trimmed by 8 bases and J by 1 base, 11 bases remained unmatched. This CDR3 has 16 amino acids. Germline CDR1 is MNHEY and CDR2 is SMNVEV (reference sequence).

The rearrangement uses TRBV27 and TRBJ2-3; D is perhaps TRBD2 (6 bases). V gave up 3 bases and J gave up 1 base, with 11 bases separating them. CDR1 is MNHEY, CDR2 SMNVEV, per germline (reference sequence). CDR3 length: 15 amino acids. In nucleotides, the CDR3 is TGTGCCAGCAGTTTTACGCGGGGAGGCACAGATACGCAGTATTTT. Its protein is CASSFTRGGTDTQYF.

This chain uses TRBV7-2 with TRBJ2-3; TRBD1 aligns across 7 bases. Germline-derived CDR1 and CDR2 are SGHTA and FQGNSA. This CDR3 contains 15 residues. The V gene end was trimmed by 5 bases and the J gene end by 2 bases; junction bases not matched to a gene: 7. CDR3 DNA sequence: TGTGCCAGCAGCCACGGGACAGTTTACACAGATACGCAGTATTTT. This translates into CASSHGTVYTDTQYF.

V gene TRBV7-3 combines with J gene TRBJ2-3, with a possible D match to TRBD2 (7 bases). In germline, CDR1 is SGHTA, CDR2 FQGTGA. Trimming pared 1 base from V and 6 bases from J, leaving 14 bases between. This CDR3 is built from 15 residues. In DNA, the CDR3 is TGTGCCAGCAGCTTAAGAGGGGGGGCCGGCGATACGCAGTATTTT. Translated: CASSLRGGAGDTQYF.

This chain joins TRBV30 and TRBJ2-5; 14 bases map to TRBD2. V was pared by 7 bases and J by 9 bases, with 7 bases of the junction left unmatched. The CDR3 totals 13 residues. In germline, CDR1 is GTSNPN, CDR2 SVGIG (reference sequence). As DNA, the CDR3 is TGTGCCTATAGACTAGCGGGAGGGGGTTCCCAGTACTTC. Translating gives CAYRLAGGGSQYF.

The chain joins TRBV30 to TRBJ1-2, with 10 bases fitting TRBD1. V was pared by 3 bases and J by 3 bases, with 4 bases of the junction left unmatched. Germline lookup yields CDR1 GTSNPN and CDR2 SVGIG (reference sequence). The CDR3 has 14 amino acids. This CDR3 is CAWSGQGGYYGYTF. The DNA for the CDR3 is TGTGCCTGGAGCGGACAGGGGGGGTACTATGGCTACACCTTC. Together with reference TRBV30 and TRBJ1-2, the CDR3 gives the full variable domain: SQTIHQWPATLVQPVGSPLSLECTVEGTSNPNLYWYRQAAGRGLQLLFYSVGIGQISSEVPQNLSASRPQDRQFILSSKKLLLSDSGFYLCAWSGQGGYYGYTFGSGTRLTVV.

This clone has a single count. The chain is built from TRBV27 and TRBJ2-5; 16 nucleotides match TRBD2. CDR3 length equals 20 residues. V lost 5 bases and J lost 5; bases outside the gene matches: 17. Germline CDR1 reads MNHEY; CDR2 reads SMNVEV (reference sequence). The CDR3 DNA is TGTGCCAGCAGTCCACTTCCACGAGGGACTAGCGGGAGGGCCGCTGAGACCCAGTACTTC. Translating gives CASSPLPRGTSGRAAETQYF.

The chain couples TRBV7-2 to TRBJ2-1; 9 bases fit TRBD2. In germline, CDR1 is SGHTA, CDR2 FQGNSA. The CDR3 has 15 residues. Unmatched junction bases numbered 11, after V lost 0 bases and J lost 14 bases. The CDR3 loop is CASSLARLAGPPEFF. CDR3 coding DNA: TGTGCCAGCAGCTTAGCACGGCTAGCGGGACCTCCGGAGTTCTTC.

The rearrangement links TRBV27 to TRBJ1-5; 7 nucleotides match TRBD1. With 6 bases clipped from V and 0 bases from J, the junction kept 5 bases outside the gene matches. CDR3 length: 15 residues. Per germline, CDR1 MNHEY and CDR2 SMNVEV (reference sequence). The CDR3: CASRGQPYSNQPQHF. CDR3 nucleotides: TGTGCCAGCAGGGGACAGCCTTATAGCAATCAGCCCCAGCATTTT.